The rows below give T cell receptor beta chains drawn from one sample of a study of CD8 T cell repertoires and HIV-1 epitope variants. Method: immunoSEQ multiplex PCR; TCRdb's copy keeps in-frame clones and lacks some. The sample records 4,500 or so clones, about 61% being singletons. These receptors have no known antigen. The source material was cultured CD8+ T cells derived from PBMCs. Receptors originate from a male donor with HIV. The CDR3 runs from the conserved cysteine through the conserved F or W. A D gene is named only where the DNA matches it firmly. Part of the rows lack a size; the others show once, few, many or a class for expanded clones.

V	D	size	J	DNA	CDR3
TRBV10-3	-	-	TRBJ1-1	TGTGCCATCACTTTGGACGGAAACACTGAAGCTTTCTTT	CAITLDGNTEAFF
TRBV5-6	-	few	TRBJ2-7	TGTGCCAGCAGCTCGTTACATCTATACGAGCAGTACTTC	CASSSLHLYEQYF
TRBV7-9	TRBD1	-	TRBJ1-2	TGTGCCAGCAGCTTAGTCGCCAACAGGGGTGCAGCTGGCTACACCTTC	CASSLVANRGAAGYTF
TRBV6-5	-	once	TRBJ2-1	TGTGCCAGCAGTTACTCGGACTACAATGAGCAGTTCTTC	CASSYSDYNEQFF
TRBV5-4	-	few	TRBJ1-6	TGTGCCAGCAGCCACAGGGAGGCCAATTCACCCCTCCACTTT	CASSHREANSPLHF
TRBV5-4	-	-	TRBJ1-5	TGTGCCAGCAGCTCGACAGAAGATAGCAATCAGCCCCAGCATTTT	CASSSTEDSNQPQHF
TRBV9	-	once	TRBJ1-2	TGTGCCAGCAGCGGCGATCCCGGGACGAACTATGGCTACACCTTC	CASSGDPGTNYGYTF
TRBV7-9	-	-	TRBJ2-5	TGTGCCAGCAGCCCCCGGGACAAGTCATCAGAGACCCAGTACTTC	CASSPRDKSSETQYF
TRBV7-9	-	-	TRBJ2-5	TGTGCCAGCAGTCCTACGTACCAAGAGACCCAGTACTTC	CASSPTYQETQYF
TRBV9	TRBD1	few	TRBJ2-1	TGTGCCAGCAGCGTAGTTCGGACAGGGTATAATGAGCAGTTCTTC	CASSVVRTGYNEQFF
TRBV7-9	-	-	TRBJ2-3	TGTGCCAGCAGCAGTATTCGGGACGGCACAGATACGCAGTATTTT	CASSSIRDGTDTQYF
TRBV6-5	TRBD1	-	TRBJ2-7	TGTGCCAGCAGCCCCGGGACAGGGAGCCACGAGCAGTACTTC	CASSPGTGSHEQYF
TRBV6-5	-	few	TRBJ1-5	TGTGCCAGCAGCAGTAACAGGGACCAGCCCCAGCATTTT	CASSSNRDQPQHF
TRBV7-9	-	few	TRBJ1-1	TGTGCCAGCAGCGAGGACTTATCCCCCGATGCTTTCTTT	CASSEDLSPDAFF
TRBV5-1	TRBD2	-	TRBJ2-3	TGCGCCAGCAGCGCACGACTAGCGGGAGGGGCCCCAGATACGCAGTATTTT	CASSARLAGGAPDTQYF
TRBV6-5	-	-	TRBJ1-5	TGTGCCAGCAGTTACACCGTAACTGATCAGCCCCAGCATTTT	CASSYTVTDQPQHF
TRBV7-3	-	few	TRBJ2-1	TGTGCCAGCAGCCGGGGGACCAATGAGCAGTTCTTC	CASSRGTNEQFF
TRBV11-2	TRBD2	-	TRBJ2-7	TGTGCCAGCAGCTCAAGACTAGCGGGAGACGGCTACGAGCAGTACTTC	CASSSRLAGDGYEQYF
TRBV9	-	-	TRBJ1-1	TGTGCCAGCAGCGTCTCCGGGGTTAACACTGAAGCTTTCTTT	CASSVSGVNTEAFF
TRBV5-1	-	few	TRBJ2-5	TGCGCCAGCAGCTTGGAGGGGCAGGGGACCCAGTACTTC	CASSLEGQGTQYF
TRBV7-8	-	-	TRBJ2-2	TGTGCCAGTCGTAGGGACTCCAACACCGGGGAGCTGTTTTTT	CASRRDSNTGELFF
TRBV27	-	-	TRBJ1-5	TGTGCCAGCAGTTTAAGGGGGTCGGGGAACCCCCAGCATTTT	CASSLRGSGNPQHF
TRBV5-8	-	-	TRBJ2-5	TGTGCCAGCACCCTAGGGGCAACCGCGGAGACCCAGTACTTC	CASTLGATAETQYF
TRBV7-9	-	-	TRBJ2-1	TGTGCCAGCAGCTTAGTGGGGGCTAGCGATGAGCAGTTCTTC	CASSLVGASDEQFF
TRBV27	-	-	TRBJ1-5	TGTGCCAGCAGTTTATATATCGATCAGCCCCAGCATTTT	CASSLYIDQPQHF
TRBV13	-	-	TRBJ2-3	TGTGCCAGCAGCTTAGGAGGGACAGATACGCAGTATTTT	CASSLGGTDTQYF
TRBV28	TRBD1	-	TRBJ2-7	TGTGCCAGCAGTTCAGACAGGGCAGACGAGCAGTACTTC	CASSSDRADEQYF
TRBV7-5	-	-	TRBJ1-1	TGTGTCAGAAGCTCAGAGGGTAACCCCGAAGCTTTCTTT	CVRSSEGNPEAFF
TRBV7-8	TRBD1	-	TRBJ2-7	TGTGCCAGCAGCCGGCTGACAGGGGGTTTCGACGAGCAGTACTTC	CASSRLTGGFDEQYF
TRBV4-1	-	few	TRBJ2-5	TGCGCCAGCAGCCAAGGGTACGGGGGGACACGAGAGACCCAGTACTTC	CASSQGYGGTRETQYF
TRBV28	-	-	TRBJ2-5	TGTGCCAGCAGTCCTTACCGACAGGACTTGCGGGAGACCCAGTACTTC	CASSPYRQDLRETQYF
TRBV7-3	-	-	TRBJ2-6	TGTGCCAGCAGCTTAGGGCAGGCTGGGGCCAACGTCCTGACTTTC	CASSLGQAGANVLTF
TRBV19	-	medium-sized	TRBJ2-2	TGTGCCAGTAGTAACTGGATTCAGACTACGAACACCGGGGAGCTGTTTTTT	CASSNWIQTTNTGELFF
TRBV28	TRBD2	-	TRBJ2-5	TGTGCCAGCAGTTTACTCCTAATGGGGACTAGCGGGACGGAGACCCAGTACTTC	CASSLLLMGTSGTETQYF
TRBV19	TRBD1	-	TRBJ2-7	TGTGCCAGTAGTATAGGACTTGGGACAGCCTACGAGCAGTACTTC	CASSIGLGTAYEQYF
TRBV9	-	-	TRBJ2-7	TGTGCCAGCAGCGTAGGGACCAAAACCTACGAGCAGTACTTC	CASSVGTKTYEQYF
TRBV27	-	-	TRBJ1-5	TGTGCCAGCAGTTTGGGCGGTGGGAGCAATCAGCCCCAGCATTTT	CASSLGGGSNQPQHF
TRBV29-1	-	-	TRBJ1-2	TGCAGCGTTGACAGTATTAACTATGGCTACACCTTC	CSVDSINYGYTF
TRBV15	TRBD1	-	TRBJ2-7	TGTGCCACCAGCAAGGACAGGGGCTACGAGCAGTACTTC	CATSKDRGYEQYF
TRBV5-1	-	once	TRBJ2-7	TGCGCCAGCAGCTTGGAGGGGATGGAATACGAGCAGTACTTC	CASSLEGMEYEQYF